This paragraph reports one TCR beta chain. The target antigen is unknown. The sample carries other DNA sequences with the same CDR3. Method: immunoSEQ multiplex PCR; TCRdb's copy keeps in-frame clones and lacks some. The sample has more than 40,000 clones; 82% are singletons. The CDR3 sequence is 13 residues long. V gave up 0 bases and J gave up 1 base, with 4 bases separating them. Germline CDR1 reads SGHDT; CDR2 reads YYEEEE. This sample stems from a study of PD-L1 blockade in urothelial cancer. About the study: Administration of atezolizumab to patients began in the mid-2010s, at 1,200 mg intravenously every 3 weeks. Patients arrived having already received 0 to 3 prior chemotherapy regimens. Blood samples contained a median about 150,000 T cells. Broader study findings: Better survival was predicted by below-median pretreatment blood TCR clonality.

The time point here: pretreatment peripheral blood. The chain employs TRBV5-6 and TRBJ1-1; D is ambiguous. The sample here was PBMCs, taken around atezolizumab (anti-PD-L1) treatment. The clonotype originates from a man aged 50 to 60 with urothelial cancer. The CDR3 region is CASSLGRNTEAFF. The CDR3 nucleotides read TGTGCCAGCAGCTTGGGCAGGAACACTGAAGCTTTCTTT.